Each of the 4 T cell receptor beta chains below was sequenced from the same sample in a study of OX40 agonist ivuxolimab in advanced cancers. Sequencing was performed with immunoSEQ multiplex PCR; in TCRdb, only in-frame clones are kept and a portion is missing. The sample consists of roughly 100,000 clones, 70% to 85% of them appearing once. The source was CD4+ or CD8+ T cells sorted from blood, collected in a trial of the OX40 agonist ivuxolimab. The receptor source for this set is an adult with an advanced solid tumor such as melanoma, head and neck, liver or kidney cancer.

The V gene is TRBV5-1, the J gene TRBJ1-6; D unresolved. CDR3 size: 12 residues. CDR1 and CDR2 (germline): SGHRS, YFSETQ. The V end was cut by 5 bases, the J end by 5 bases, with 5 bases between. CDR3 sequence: CASRTNNSPLHF. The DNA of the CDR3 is TGCGCCAGCAGGACAAATAATTCACCCCTCCACTTT.

CDR3 protein: CASTLTGMNNQPQHF. DNA for the CDR3: TGTGCCAGTACCCTAACAGGGATGAACAATCAGCCCCAGCATTTT. The V gene is TRBV19, the J gene TRBJ1-5, with D perhaps TRBD1 (6 bases). V lost 7 bases to trimming and J lost 3 bases, with 16 bases between them. Per germline, CDR1 LNHDA and CDR2 SQIVND (reference sequence). The CDR3 covers 15 residues.

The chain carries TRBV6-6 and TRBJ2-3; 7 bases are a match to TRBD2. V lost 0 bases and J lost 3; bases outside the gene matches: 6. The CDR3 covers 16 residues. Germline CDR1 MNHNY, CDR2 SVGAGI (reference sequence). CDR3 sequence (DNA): TGTGCCAGCAGTTACTCGGGCGGGAGAGGGACAGATACGCAGTATTTT. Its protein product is CASSYSGGRGTDTQYF.

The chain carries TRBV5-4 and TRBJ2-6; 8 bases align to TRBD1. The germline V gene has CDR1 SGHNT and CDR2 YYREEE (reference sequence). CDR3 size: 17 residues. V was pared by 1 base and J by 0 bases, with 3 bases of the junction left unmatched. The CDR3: CASSLWTGSSGANVLTF. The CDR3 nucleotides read TGTGCCAGCAGCTTGTGGACAGGGAGCTCTGGGGCCAACGTCCTGACTTTC.